Listed below are T cell receptor beta chains from one sample, sequenced in a study of CD8+CD57+ T cells in acquired aplastic anemia. TCRdb ran MiXCR on the reads and lists one entry per CDR3 protein. The top ten clones hold over 7.5% of a sample with some 200,000 distinct CDR3 sequences, 40% to 55% of them seen once. Material for sequencing was sorted CD4+, CD8+, or CD8+CD57+ T cells (not recorded which) from PBMCs. The receptors derive from a human donor with aplastic anemia. Each CDR3 is given with its conserved first and last residue. D genes are given only for firm matches. Where a row states a size, it is once, few, many or the class of an expanded clone; other rows omit it.

-,TRBV24-1,TRBJ2-5,13,-,CATRDPGVETQYF,TGTGCCACCAGGGACCCGGGGGTAGAGACCCAGTACTTC
-,TRBV29-1,TRBJ2-5,12,-,CSVEAAGETQYF,TGCAGCGTTGAGGCGGCAGGGGAGACCCAGTACTTC
-,TRBV2,TRBJ1-6,13,-,CASKGRVYSPLHF,TGTGCCAGCAAGGGCAGGGTATATTCACCCCTCCACTTT
TRBD1,TRBV20-1,TRBJ1-2,16,-,CSASARQGNRGSGYTF,TGCAGTGCTTCCGCCCGACAGGGCAACAGAGGGTCTGGCTACACCTTC
-,TRBV15,TRBJ2-1,14,many,CATSRDKGVGEQFF,TGTGCCACCAGCAGAGATAAAGGGGTAGGCGAGCAGTTCTTC
TRBD1,TRBV7-9,TRBJ2-5,14,few,CASSEDRGRETQYF,TGTGCCAGCAGTGAGGACAGGGGAAGGGAGACCCAGTACTTC
-,TRBV13,TRBJ1-1,14,-,CASSLVRGNTEAFF,TGTGCCAGCAGCTTAGTTCGCGGGAACACTGAAGCTTTCTTT
-,TRBV24-1,TRBJ2-3,14,-,CATRGRGSTDTQYF,TGTGCCACCAGGGGGAGAGGGAGCACAGATACGCAGTATTTT
TRBD1,TRBV5-1,TRBJ2-1,16,-,CASSFAGTGSVDEQFF,TGCGCCAGCAGCTTTGCGGGGACAGGTTCGGTCGATGAGCAGTTCTTC
-,TRBV12-3/TRBV12-4,TRBJ2-1,11,many,CASSFGGEQFF,TGTGCCAGCAGTTTCGGGGGTGAGCAGTTCTTC